The T cell receptor (beta chain) under discussion was sequenced for a study of shared clonotypes between healthy human individuals. The CDR3 loop spans 13 amino acids. Germline V gene data show CDR1 as SNHLY and CDR2 as FYNNEI. The ends were cut back, 8 bases at V and 9 bases at J, with 17 bases in the middle. Points from the study as a whole: Clonotypes that were shared across a handful of donors made up around 5% of naive CD4 clonotypes. Read depth was anticipated to influence clonotype sharing among donors. Limited genetic and exposure-history diversity came from having few donors.

Regarding this clone: What it binds is not known.

Some clones are missing from TCRdb's copy, which holds only in-frame ones; the method was immunoSEQ multiplex PCR. The table includes about 1.5 million clones, roughly 96% detected once. Material: naive CD4+ T cells sorted from blood. Subset of the sample: CD45RA+ positively selected. The chain couples TRBV2 to TRBJ2-1, with a tentative D call TRBD1 (6 bases). The sequence was collected from a man younger than 40 in good health. CDR3 DNA: TGTGCCAGCTTTGAGACAGGTTTGGCTGAGCAGTTCTTC. Its translation: CASFETGLAEQFF.